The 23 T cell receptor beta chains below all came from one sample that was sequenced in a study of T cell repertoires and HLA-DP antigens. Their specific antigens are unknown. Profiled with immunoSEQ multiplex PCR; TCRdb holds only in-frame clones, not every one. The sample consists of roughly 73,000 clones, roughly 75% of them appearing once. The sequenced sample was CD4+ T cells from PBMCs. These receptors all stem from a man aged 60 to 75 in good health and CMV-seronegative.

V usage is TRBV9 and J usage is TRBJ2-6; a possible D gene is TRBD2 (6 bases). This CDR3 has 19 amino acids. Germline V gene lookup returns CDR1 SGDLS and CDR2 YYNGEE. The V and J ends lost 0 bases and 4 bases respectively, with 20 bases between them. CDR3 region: CASSVGRDSWRGGANVLTF. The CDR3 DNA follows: TGTGCCAGCAGCGTAGGGCGGGATAGTTGGCGAGGAGGGGCCAACGTCCTGACTTTC. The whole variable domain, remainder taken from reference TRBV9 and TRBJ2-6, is DSGVTQTPKHLITATGQRVTLRCSPRSGDLSVYWYQQSLDQGLQFLIQYYNGEERAKGNILERFSAQQFPDLHSELNLSSLELGDSALYFCASSVGRDSWRGGANVLTFGAGSRLTVL.

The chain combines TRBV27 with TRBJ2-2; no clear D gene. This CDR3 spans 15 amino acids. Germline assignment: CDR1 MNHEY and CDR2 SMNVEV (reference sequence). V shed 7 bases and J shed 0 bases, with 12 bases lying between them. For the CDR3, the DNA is TGTGCCAGCACCCCCATGCGTCCGAACACCGGGGAGCTGTTTTTT. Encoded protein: CASTPMRPNTGELFF.

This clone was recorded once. CDR3 sequence reads: CASSLTIAGYTDTQYF. CDR3 DNA: TGCGCCAGCAGCTTGACGATAGCGGGGTACACAGATACGCAGTATTTT. The rearrangement uses TRBV5-1 and TRBJ2-3, with 8 bases identical to TRBD2. The ends lost 1 base at V and 2 bases at J; junction bases unmatched: 6. The germline V gene encodes CDR1 SGHRS and CDR2 YFSETQ. CDR3 length equals 16 residues.

The CDR3 here is CASSYRAATQYF. In DNA form, the CDR3 reads TGTGCCAGCAGTTACCGGGCGGCTACGCAGTATTTT. The J gene is TRBJ2-3, the V gene TRBV6-6; D not certain. The CDR3 is 12 residues long. Germline loops: CDR1 MNHNY, CDR2 SVGAGI (reference sequence). V dropped 2 bases and J dropped 8 bases, with 8 bases sitting between them.

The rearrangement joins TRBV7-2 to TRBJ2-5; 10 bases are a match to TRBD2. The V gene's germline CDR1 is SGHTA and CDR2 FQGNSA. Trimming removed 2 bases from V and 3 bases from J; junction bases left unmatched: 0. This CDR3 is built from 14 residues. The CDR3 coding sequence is TGTGCCAGCAGCTTAAGCGGGGGGGAAGAGACCCAGTACTTC. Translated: CASSLSGGEETQYF. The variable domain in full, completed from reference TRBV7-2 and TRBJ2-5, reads GAGVSQSPSNKVTEKGKDVELRCDPISGHTALYWYRQSLGQGLEFLIYFQGNSAPDKSGLPSDRFSAERTGGSVSTLTIQRTQQEDSAVYLCASSLSGGEETQYFGPGTRLLVL.

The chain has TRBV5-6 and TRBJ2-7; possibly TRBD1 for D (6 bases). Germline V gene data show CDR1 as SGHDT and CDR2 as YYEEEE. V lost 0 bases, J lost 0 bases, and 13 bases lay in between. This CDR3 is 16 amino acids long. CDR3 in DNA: TGTGCCAGCAGCTTGGACCTTGGCAGGGGCTCCTACGAGCAGTACGTC. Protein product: CASSLDLGRGSYEQYV.

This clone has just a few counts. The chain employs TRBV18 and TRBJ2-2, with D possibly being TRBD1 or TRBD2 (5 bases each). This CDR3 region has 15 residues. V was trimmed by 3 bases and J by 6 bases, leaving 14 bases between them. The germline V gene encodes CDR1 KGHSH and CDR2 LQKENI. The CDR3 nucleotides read TGTGCCAGCTCACCCCCCGGGACCCCAGCCGGGGAGCTGTTTTTT. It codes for CASSPPGTPAGELFF.

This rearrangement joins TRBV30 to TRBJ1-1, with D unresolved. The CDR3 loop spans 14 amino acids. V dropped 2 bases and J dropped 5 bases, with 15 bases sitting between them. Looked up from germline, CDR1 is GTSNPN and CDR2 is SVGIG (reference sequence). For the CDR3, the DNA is TGTGCCTGGAGTATACCCAACAGATGGACTGAAGCTTTCTTT. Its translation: CAWSIPNRWTEAFF.

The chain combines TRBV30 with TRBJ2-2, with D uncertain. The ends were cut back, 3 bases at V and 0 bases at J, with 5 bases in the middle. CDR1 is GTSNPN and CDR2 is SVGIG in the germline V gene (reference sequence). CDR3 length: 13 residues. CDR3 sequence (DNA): TGTGCCTGGAGGACAACGAACACCGGGGAGCTGTTTTTT. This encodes CAWRTTNTGELFF.

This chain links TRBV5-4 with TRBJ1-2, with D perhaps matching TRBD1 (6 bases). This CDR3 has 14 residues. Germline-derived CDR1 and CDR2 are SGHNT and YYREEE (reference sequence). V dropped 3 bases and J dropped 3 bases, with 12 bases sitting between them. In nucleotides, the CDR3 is TGTGCCAGCAGCTCACCAGGGGTCTACTATGGCTACACCTTC. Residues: CASSSPGVYYGYTF.

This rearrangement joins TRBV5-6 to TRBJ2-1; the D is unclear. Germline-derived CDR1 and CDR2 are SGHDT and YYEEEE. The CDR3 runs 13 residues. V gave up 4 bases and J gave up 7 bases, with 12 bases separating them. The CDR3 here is CASSQDVPNEQFF. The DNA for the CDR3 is TGTGCCAGCAGCCAGGACGTCCCTAATGAGCAGTTCTTC.

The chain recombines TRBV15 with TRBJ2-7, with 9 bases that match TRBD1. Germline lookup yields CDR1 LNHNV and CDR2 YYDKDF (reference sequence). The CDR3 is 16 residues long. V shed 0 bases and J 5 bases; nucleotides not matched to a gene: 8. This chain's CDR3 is CATSRDPGQGTHEQYF. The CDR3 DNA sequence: TGTGCCACCAGCAGAGATCCGGGACAGGGTACCCACGAGCAGTACTTC.

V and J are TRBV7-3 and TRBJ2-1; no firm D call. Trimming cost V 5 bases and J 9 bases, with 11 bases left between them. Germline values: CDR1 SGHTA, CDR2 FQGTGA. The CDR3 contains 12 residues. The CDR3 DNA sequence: TGTGCCAGCAGCCTACAAGTCGGTGAGCAGTTCTTC. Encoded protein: CASSLQVGEQFF.

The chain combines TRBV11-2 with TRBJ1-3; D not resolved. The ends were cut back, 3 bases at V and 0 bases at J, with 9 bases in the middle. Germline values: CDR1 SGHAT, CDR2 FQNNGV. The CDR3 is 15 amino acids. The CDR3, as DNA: TGTGCCAGCAGCTTCATCGGTATCTCTGGAAACACCATATATTTT. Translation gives CASSFIGISGNTIYF.

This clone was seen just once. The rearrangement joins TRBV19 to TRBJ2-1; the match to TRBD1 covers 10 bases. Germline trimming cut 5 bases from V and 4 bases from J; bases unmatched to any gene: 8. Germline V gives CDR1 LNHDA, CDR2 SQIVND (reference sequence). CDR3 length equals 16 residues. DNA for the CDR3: TGTGCCAGTAGTCCGCGCCGGGACAGGGGTTACAATGAGCAGTTCTTC. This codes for CASSPRRDRGYNEQFF.

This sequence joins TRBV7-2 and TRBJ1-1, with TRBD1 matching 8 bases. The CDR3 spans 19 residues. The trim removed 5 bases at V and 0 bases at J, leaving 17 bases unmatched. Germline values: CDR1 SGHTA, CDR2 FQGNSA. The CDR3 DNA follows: TGTGCCAGCAGCCCCCTGAAAGGGACAGGAACGACCTTGAACACTGAAGCTTTCTTT. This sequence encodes CASSPLKGTGTTLNTEAFF.

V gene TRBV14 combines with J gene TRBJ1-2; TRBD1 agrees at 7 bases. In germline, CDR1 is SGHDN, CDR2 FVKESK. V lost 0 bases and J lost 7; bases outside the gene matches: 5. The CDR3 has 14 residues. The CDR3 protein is CASSQDLRGLGYTF. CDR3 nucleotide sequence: TGTGCCAGCAGCCAAGACTTGAGGGGGCTTGGCTACACCTTC.

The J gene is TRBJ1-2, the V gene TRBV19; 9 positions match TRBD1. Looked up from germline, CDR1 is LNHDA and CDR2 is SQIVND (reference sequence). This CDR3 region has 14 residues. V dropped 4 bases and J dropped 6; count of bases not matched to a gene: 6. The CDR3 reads CASSTQQGANGYTF. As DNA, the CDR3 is TGTGCCAGTAGTACCCAACAGGGGGCGAATGGCTACACCTTC.

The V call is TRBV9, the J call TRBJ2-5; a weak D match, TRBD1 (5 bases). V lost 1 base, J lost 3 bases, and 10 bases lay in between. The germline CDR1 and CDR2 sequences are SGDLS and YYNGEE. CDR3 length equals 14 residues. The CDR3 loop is CASSVSPREETQYF. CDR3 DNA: TGTGCCAGCAGCGTATCCCCCAGGGAAGAGACCCAGTACTTC.

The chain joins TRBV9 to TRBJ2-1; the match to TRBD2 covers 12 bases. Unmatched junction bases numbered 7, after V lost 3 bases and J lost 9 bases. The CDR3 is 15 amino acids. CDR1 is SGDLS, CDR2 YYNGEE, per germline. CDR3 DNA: TGTGCCAGCAGCGCTAGCGGGGGGGCCTTAGGTGAGCAGTTCTTC. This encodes CASSASGGALGEQFF.

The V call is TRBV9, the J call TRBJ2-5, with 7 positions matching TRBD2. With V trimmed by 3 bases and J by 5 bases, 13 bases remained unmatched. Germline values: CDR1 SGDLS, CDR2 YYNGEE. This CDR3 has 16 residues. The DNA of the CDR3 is TGTGCCAGCAGCGCCGATACCAGGGAGGGGTATGAGACCCAGTACTTC. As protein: CASSADTREGYETQYF.

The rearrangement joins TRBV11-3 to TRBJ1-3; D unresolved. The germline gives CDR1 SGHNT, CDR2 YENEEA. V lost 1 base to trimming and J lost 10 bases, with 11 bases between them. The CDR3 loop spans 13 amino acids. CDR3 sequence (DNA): TGTGCCAGCAGCTTAGCAGGTCGGGAGACCATATATTTT. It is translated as CASSLAGRETIYF.

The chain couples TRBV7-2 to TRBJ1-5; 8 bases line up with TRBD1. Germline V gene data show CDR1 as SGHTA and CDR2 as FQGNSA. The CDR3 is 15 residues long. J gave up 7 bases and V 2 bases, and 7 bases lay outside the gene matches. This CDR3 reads CASSLLPGTGQPQHF. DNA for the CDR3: TGTGCCAGCAGCTTACTCCCAGGGACAGGCCAGCCCCAGCATTTT.